These 22 T cell receptor beta chains were sequenced from one sample in a study of CD8 T cells in ankylosing spondylitis. A single record per CDR3 protein comes from TCRdb applying MiXCR to the 5' RACE reads. The repertoire includes fewer than 250,000 distinct CDR3 sequences, roughly 32% of them detected once, and 3.5% to 4.5% sits in the top ten. Sample: blood, either unsorted or a sorted T cell fraction (not recorded which). The origin of the receptors is a male donor with ankylosing spondylitis or in good health (not recorded which).

CDR3 in amino acids: CAISDTAAYEQYF. In DNA form, the CDR3 reads TGTGCCATCAGTGATACAGCCGCCTACGAGCAGTACTTC. The chain has TRBV10-3 and TRBJ2-7, with D unclear. V was cut by 3 bases and J by 2 bases, with 8 bases left in between. The CDR3 is made up of 13 amino acids. Germline V gene sequence: CDR1 ENHRY, CDR2 SYGVKD.

The V and J genes are TRBV12-3 or TRBV12-4 and TRBJ2-7; tentative D call: TRBD2 (6 bases). The CDR3 consists of 14 residues. V dropped 6 bases and J dropped 6 bases, with 18 bases sitting between them. The CDR3 DNA follows: TGTGCCAGCAGCCTCGGAGGGTTAGGAGGCGAGCAGTACTTC. It is translated as CASSLGGLGGEQYF.

This clonotype turned up a few times. The rearrangement uses TRBV12-3 or TRBV12-4 and TRBJ2-1; 7 bases are shared with TRBD1. The CDR3 totals 15 residues. Germline trimming cut 6 bases from V and 10 bases from J; bases unmatched to any gene: 15. This chain's CDR3 is CASSSPGQMLREQFF. CDR3 in DNA: TGTGCCAGCAGCTCTCCGGGACAGATGTTGAGGGAGCAGTTCTTC.

This chain connects TRBV4-1 to TRBJ2-1; TRBD2 matches 13 bases. Germline-derived CDR1 and CDR2 are MGHRA and YSYEKL. The CDR3 spans 17 residues. V lost 3 bases, J lost 2 bases, and 4 bases stayed unmatched. In DNA, the CDR3 is TGCGCCAGCAGCCAGGAAGGGACTAGCGGGGCCTACAATGAGCAGTTCTTC. It translates to CASSQEGTSGAYNEQFF.

This clonotype was found a few times. The chain combines TRBV5-5 with TRBJ2-1; a possible D gene is TRBD2 (6 bases). Germline V lookup: CDR1 SGHKS, CDR2 YYEKEE (reference sequence). V was trimmed by 6 bases and J by 5 bases, leaving 15 bases between them. This CDR3 contains 14 residues. The CDR3 coding sequence is TGTGCCAGCAAGATATACAGGAGGGACAATGAGCAGTTCTTC. This gives the protein CASKIYRRDNEQFF. The variable domain in full, completed from reference TRBV5-5 and TRBJ2-1, reads DAGVTQSPTHLIKTRGQQVTLRCSPISGHKSVSWYQQVLGQGPQFIFQYYEKEERGRGNFPDRFSARQFPNYSSELNVNALLLGDSALYLCASKIYRRDNEQFFGPGTRLTVL.

V is TRBV4-1 and J is TRBJ2-7; D is perhaps TRBD2 (6 bases). From germline, CDR1 is MGHRA and CDR2 YSYEKL. V was cut by 1 base and J by 3 bases, with 13 bases left in between. The CDR3 has 15 residues. The CDR3, as DNA: TGCGCCAGCAGCCAAGTGGAGGGGACTTTCTACGAGCAGTACTTC. Residues: CASSQVEGTFYEQYF.

This clonotype came up once. The chain links TRBV12-3 or TRBV12-4 to TRBJ1-1, with a weak D call TRBD1 (6 bases). The length of the CDR3 is 13 residues. Trimming left V 11 bases short and J 5 bases short, with 18 bases between. This CDR3 is CALRGGGLTEAFF. CDR3 nucleotides: TGTGCCTTACGGGGGGGCGGATTGACTGAAGCTTTCTTT.

The CDR3: CSARDVRRGPQQETQYF. The CDR3 DNA is TGCAGTGCTAGAGATGTCCGAAGGGGCCCCCAACAAGAGACCCAGTACTTC. This sequence joins TRBV20-1 and TRBJ2-5; possible D gene TRBD1, 5 bases. Deletions cut 0 bases from V and 2 bases from J, with 19 bases between. From germline, CDR1 is DFQATT and CDR2 SNEGSKA (reference sequence). The CDR3 loop spans 17 amino acids.

This clonotype was seen more than once but under ten times. This chain links TRBV5-1 with TRBJ2-7; D possibly uses TRBD1 or TRBD2 (5 bases each). V gave up 4 bases and J gave up 4 bases, with 18 bases separating them. Germline loops: CDR1 SGHRS, CDR2 YFSETQ. The CDR3 sequence is 15 residues long. As DNA, the CDR3 is TGCGCCAGCAGCCAGGACTGGGGCAACGATTACGAGCAGTACTTC. It specifies CASSQDWGNDYEQYF.

This chain connects TRBV7-9 to TRBJ1-2; D not resolved. V was trimmed by 2 bases and J by 8 bases, leaving 12 bases between them. CDR1 is SEHNR and CDR2 is FQNEAQ in the germline V gene (reference sequence). This CDR3 spans 13 amino acids. Here the CDR3 DNA reads TGTGCCAGCAGCTTACCTCCGGAAGGAGGCTACACCTTC. It encodes CASSLPPEGGYTF.

This clonotype was counted ten times or more. The V call is TRBV5-1, the J call TRBJ2-1; D may be TRBD1 (6 bases). The germline V and J ends were trimmed by 0 bases and 4 bases, with 11 bases remaining between them. The germline gives CDR1 SGHRS, CDR2 YFSETQ. This CDR3 region has 15 residues. The CDR3 is CASSLEGDRYNEQFF. Written as DNA, the CDR3 is TGCGCCAGCAGCTTGGAGGGGGACCGATACAATGAGCAGTTCTTC.

This rearrangement joins TRBV15 to TRBJ2-6, with D possibly TRBD2 on 6 matching bases. CDR1 is LNHNV, CDR2 YYDKDF, per germline (reference sequence). The germline V and J ends were trimmed by 5 bases and 1 base, with 18 bases remaining between them. The length of the CDR3 is 18 residues. CDR3 DNA sequence: TGTGCCACCAGCCTCGGAGGAGGGTGGGGGTCTGGGGCCAACGTCCTGACTTTC. Amino acid sequence: CATSLGGGWGSGANVLTF. The whole variable domain, remainder taken from reference TRBV15 and TRBJ2-6, is DAMVIQNPRYQVTQFGKPVTLSCSQTLNHNVMYWYQQKSSQAPKLLFHYYDKDFNNEADTPDNFQSRRPNTSFCFLDIRSPGLGDTAMYLCATSLGGGWGSGANVLTFGAGSRLTVL.

This clonotype was seen a handful of times. The J gene is TRBJ2-1, the V gene TRBV20-1; tentatively, D is TRBD2 (6 bases). Looked up from germline, CDR1 is DFQATT and CDR2 is SNEGSKA (reference sequence). V lost 6 bases to trimming and J lost 7 bases, with 19 bases between them. The CDR3 extends over 14 amino acids. The CDR3: CSARRAGLPNEQFF. In DNA form, the CDR3 reads TGCAGTGCGAGGAGGGCGGGGCTACCGAATGAGCAGTTCTTC.

The rearrangement joins TRBV20-1 to TRBJ1-2, with D perhaps TRBD1 (6 bases). The CDR3 runs 14 residues. With 3 bases removed from V and 4 bases from J, the gap between germline ends came to 15 bases. Germline assignment: CDR1 DFQATT and CDR2 SNEGSKA (reference sequence). The CDR3, as DNA: TGCAGTGCTAGTCAACAGGGAACCGGCTATGGCTACACCTTC. It codes for CSASQQGTGYGYTF.

There are many counts of this clonotype. The chain links TRBV29-1 to TRBJ2-2, with 8 positions matching TRBD2. Germline V gene data show CDR1 as SQVTM and CDR2 as ANQGSEA. This CDR3 is built from 16 residues. V lost 6 bases and J lost 4; bases outside the gene matches: 13. The CDR3 here is CSVHTLSGATTGELFF. DNA of the CDR3: TGCAGCGTCCATACACTTAGCGGGGCTACCACCGGGGAGCTGTTTTTT.

V gene TRBV20-1 combines with J gene TRBJ1-1; D perhaps matches TRBD1 (5 bases). The ends were cut back, 5 bases at V and 4 bases at J, with 14 bases in the middle. This CDR3 has 13 amino acids. Germline-derived CDR1 and CDR2 are DFQATT and SNEGSKA (reference sequence). The CDR3 sequence: CSAHSQAGTEAFF. CDR3 bases: TGCAGTGCTCACTCACAGGCGGGCACTGAAGCTTTCTTT.

V gene TRBV20-1 combines with J gene TRBJ2-3; tentative D call: TRBD2 (5 bases). CDR3 length: 14 amino acids. From germline, CDR1 is DFQATT and CDR2 SNEGSKA (reference sequence). The V end was cut by 0 bases, the J end by 9 bases, with 16 bases between. The DNA of the CDR3 is TGCAGTGCTAGAGATCCCCGGGGTAGCCCCACGCAGTATTTT. Translating it yields CSARDPRGSPTQYF.

The rearrangement uses TRBV12-3 or TRBV12-4 and TRBJ2-3; D is ambiguous. The CDR3 loop spans 13 amino acids. V lost 5 bases and J lost 1, with 7 bases in between. CDR3 in amino acids: CASSALGTDTQYF. The CDR3 DNA reads as TGTGCCAGCAGTGCGCTGGGCACAGATACGCAGTATTTT.

The chain joins TRBV12-3 or TRBV12-4 to TRBJ2-1; tentatively, D is TRBD1 or TRBD2 (5 bases each). Trimming cost V 6 bases and J 9 bases, with 15 bases left between them. The CDR3 has 13 residues. The CDR3 protein is CASSLQGASEQFF. In DNA, the CDR3 is TGTGCCAGCAGCCTCCAGGGAGCTAGTGAGCAGTTCTTC.

This chain joins TRBV20-1 and TRBJ2-5; 8 bases fit TRBD2. This CDR3 has 15 amino acids. V trimming: 0 bases; J trimming: 1 base; junction bases outside the gene matches: 4. CDR1 and CDR2 from the germline V gene are DFQATT and SNEGSKA (reference sequence). The CDR3 is CSARDSRGAQETQYF. Written as DNA, the CDR3 is TGCAGTGCTAGAGATTCGCGGGGGGCCCAAGAGACCCAGTACTTC.

This sequence joins TRBV10-3 and TRBJ2-7, with TRBD1 matching over 7 bases. There are 12 residues in the CDR3. CDR1 is ENHRY and CDR2 is SYGVKD in the germline V gene. V was clipped by 6 bases and J by 5 bases; unmatched bases: 4. CDR3 sequence (DNA): TGTGCCATCAGCATCCAGGGGGACGAGCAGTACTTC. It yields the protein CAISIQGDEQYF.

This clonotype was counted a few times. This chain uses TRBV7-3 with TRBJ2-3; D gene uncertain. Between the trimmed V and J ends, which lost 1 base and 6 bases, there was a span of 8 bases. This CDR3 has 13 amino acids. The V gene's germline CDR1 is SGHTA and CDR2 FQGTGA. The CDR3, as DNA: TGTGCCAGCAGCTTAAATCTAGGGGATACGCAGTATTTT. Its protein product is CASSLNLGDTQYF.